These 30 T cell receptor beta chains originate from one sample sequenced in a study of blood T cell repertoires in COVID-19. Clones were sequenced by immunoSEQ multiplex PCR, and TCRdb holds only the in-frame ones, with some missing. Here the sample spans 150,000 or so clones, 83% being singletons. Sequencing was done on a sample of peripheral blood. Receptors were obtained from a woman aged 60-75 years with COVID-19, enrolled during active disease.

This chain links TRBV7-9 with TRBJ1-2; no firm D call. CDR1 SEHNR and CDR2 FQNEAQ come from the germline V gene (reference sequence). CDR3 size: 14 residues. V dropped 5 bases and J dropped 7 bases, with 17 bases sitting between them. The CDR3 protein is CASSRIGPEGGYTF. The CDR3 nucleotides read TGTGCCAGCAGCCGAATTGGACCGGAGGGTGGCTACACCTTC.

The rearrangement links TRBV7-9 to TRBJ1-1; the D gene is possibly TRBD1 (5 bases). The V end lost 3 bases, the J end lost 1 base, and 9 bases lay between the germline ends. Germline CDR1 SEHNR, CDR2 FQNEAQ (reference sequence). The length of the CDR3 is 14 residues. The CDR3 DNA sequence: TGTGCCAGCAGCTTTCACAGGTCGAACACTGAAGCTTTCTTT. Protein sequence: CASSFHRSNTEAFF.

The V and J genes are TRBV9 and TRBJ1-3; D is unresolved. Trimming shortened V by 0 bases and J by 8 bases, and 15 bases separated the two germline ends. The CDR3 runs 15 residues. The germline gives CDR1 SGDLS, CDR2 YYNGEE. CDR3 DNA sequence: TGTGCCAGCAGCGTAGGTTCAAGAGGTATGGACACCATATATTTT. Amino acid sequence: CASSVGSRGMDTIYF.

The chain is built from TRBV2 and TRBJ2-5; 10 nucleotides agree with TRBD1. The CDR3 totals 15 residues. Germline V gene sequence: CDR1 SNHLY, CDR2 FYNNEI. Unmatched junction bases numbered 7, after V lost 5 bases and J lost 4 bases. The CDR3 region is CASSTDRGRGETQYF. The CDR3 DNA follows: TGTGCCAGCAGTACCGACAGGGGGCGCGGAGAGACCCAGTACTTC.

As DNA, the CDR3 is TGTGCCAGCACCACTACAGGGGTGAGCGGCTACACCTTC. It is translated as CASTTTGVSGYTF. V is TRBV2 and J is TRBJ1-2; TRBD1 matches at 7 bases. J gave up 8 bases and V 7 bases, and 10 bases lay outside the gene matches. The CDR3 consists of 13 residues. Germline CDR1 is SNHLY and CDR2 is FYNNEI.

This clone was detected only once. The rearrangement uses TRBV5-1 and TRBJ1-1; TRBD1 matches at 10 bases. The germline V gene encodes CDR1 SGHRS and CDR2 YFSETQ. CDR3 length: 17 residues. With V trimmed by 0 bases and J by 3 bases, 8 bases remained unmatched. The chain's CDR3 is CASSLEGVDRGDTEAFF. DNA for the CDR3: TGCGCCAGCAGCTTGGAAGGCGTGGACAGGGGGGACACTGAAGCTTTCTTT.

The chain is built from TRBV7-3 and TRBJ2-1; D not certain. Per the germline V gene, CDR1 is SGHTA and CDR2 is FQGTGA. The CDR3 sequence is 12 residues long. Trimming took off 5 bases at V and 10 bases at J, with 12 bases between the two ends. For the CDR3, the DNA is TGTGCCAGCAGCCCTGGCCCCAGGGAGCAGTTCTTC. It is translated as CASSPGPREQFF.

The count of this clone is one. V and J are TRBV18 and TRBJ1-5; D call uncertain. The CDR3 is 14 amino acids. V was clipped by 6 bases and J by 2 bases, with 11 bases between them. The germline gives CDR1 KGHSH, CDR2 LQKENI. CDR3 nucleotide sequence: TGTGCCAGCTCCCCGGGTCGGGGCAATCAGCCCCAGCATTTT. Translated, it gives CASSPGRGNQPQHF.

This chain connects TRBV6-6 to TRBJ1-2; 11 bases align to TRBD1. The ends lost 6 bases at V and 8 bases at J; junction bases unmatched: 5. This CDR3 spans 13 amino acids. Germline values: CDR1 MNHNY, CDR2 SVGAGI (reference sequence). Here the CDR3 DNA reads TGTGCCAGCAGGGACAGGGGGCTTGAGGGCTACACCTTC. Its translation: CASRDRGLEGYTF.

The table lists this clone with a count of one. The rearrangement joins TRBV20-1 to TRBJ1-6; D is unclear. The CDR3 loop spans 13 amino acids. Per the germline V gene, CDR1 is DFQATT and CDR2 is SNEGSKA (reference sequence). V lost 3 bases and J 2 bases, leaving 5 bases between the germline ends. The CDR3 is CSASATYNSPLHF. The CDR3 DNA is TGCAGTGCTAGTGCAACCTATAATTCACCCCTCCACTTT.

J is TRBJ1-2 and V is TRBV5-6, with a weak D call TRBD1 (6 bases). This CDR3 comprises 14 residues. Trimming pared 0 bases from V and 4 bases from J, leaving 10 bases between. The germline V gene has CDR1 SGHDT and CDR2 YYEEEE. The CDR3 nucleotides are TGTGCCAGCAGCTTGGGACAGGTCTCCTATGGCTACACCTTC. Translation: CASSLGQVSYGYTF.

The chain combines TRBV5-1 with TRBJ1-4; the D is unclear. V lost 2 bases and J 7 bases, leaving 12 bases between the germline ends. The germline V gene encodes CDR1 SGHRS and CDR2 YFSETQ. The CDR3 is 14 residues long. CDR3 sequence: CASSLLEGPEKLFF. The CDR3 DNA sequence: TGCGCCAGCAGCTTATTGGAGGGTCCTGAAAAACTGTTTTTT.

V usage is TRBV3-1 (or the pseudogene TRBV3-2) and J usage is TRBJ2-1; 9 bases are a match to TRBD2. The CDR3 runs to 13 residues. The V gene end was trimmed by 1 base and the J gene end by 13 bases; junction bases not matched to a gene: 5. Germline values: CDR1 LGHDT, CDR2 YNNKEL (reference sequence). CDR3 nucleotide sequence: TGTGCCAGCAGCCAAGTTGCGGGGGGGACTCAGTTCTTC. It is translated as CASSQVAGGTQFF.

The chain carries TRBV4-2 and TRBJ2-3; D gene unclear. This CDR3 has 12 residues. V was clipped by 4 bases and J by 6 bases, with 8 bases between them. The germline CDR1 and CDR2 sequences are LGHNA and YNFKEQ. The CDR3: CASSPSPDTQYF. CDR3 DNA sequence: TGTGCCAGCAGCCCCTCTCCGGATACGCAGTATTTT.

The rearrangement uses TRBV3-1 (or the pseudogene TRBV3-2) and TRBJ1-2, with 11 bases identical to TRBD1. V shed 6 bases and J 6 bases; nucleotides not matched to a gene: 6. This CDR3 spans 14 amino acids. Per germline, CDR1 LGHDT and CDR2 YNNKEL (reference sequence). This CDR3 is CASRRSGQGDGYTF. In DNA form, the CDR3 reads TGTGCCAGCAGGCGTTCGGGACAGGGGGATGGCTACACCTTC.

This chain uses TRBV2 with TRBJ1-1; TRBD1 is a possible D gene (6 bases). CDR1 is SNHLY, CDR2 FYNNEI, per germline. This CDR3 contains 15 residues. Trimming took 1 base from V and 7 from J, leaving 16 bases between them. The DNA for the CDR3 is TGTGCCAGCAGTGAAGTGTTGGGGGCTAGAAGTGAAGCTTTCTTT. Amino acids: CASSEVLGARSEAFF. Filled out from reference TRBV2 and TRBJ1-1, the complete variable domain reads EPEVTQTPSHQVTQMGQEVILRCVPISNHLYFYWYRQILGQKVEFLVSFYNNEISEKSEIFDDQFSVERPDGSNFTLKIRSTKLEDSAMYFCASSEVLGARSEAFFGQGTRLTVV.

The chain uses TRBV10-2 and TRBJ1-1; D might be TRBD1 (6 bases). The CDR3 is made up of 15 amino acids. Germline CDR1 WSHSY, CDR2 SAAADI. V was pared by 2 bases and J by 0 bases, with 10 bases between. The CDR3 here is CASSETGWVNTEAFF. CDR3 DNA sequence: TGCGCCAGCAGTGAGACAGGGTGGGTGAACACTGAAGCTTTCTTT.

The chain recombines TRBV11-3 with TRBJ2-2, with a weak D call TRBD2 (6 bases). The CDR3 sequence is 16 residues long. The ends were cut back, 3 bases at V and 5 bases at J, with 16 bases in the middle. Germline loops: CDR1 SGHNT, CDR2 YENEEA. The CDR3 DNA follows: TGTGCCAGCAGCTTGACCACTAGCCGCAGTACCGGGGAGCTGTTTTTT. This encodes CASSLTTSRSTGELFF.

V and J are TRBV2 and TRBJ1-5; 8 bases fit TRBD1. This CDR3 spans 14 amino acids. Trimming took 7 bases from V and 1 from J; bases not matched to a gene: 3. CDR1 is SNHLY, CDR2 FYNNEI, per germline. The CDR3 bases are TGTGCCAGCACAGGGGGCAACAGCAATCAGCCCCAGCATTTT. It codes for CASTGGNSNQPQHF.

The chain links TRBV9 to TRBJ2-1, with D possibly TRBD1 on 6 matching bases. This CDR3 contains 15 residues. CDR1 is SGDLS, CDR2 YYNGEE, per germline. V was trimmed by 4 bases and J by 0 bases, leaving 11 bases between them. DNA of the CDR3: TGTGCCAGCAGCCCCAGGACAGTCTCCTACAATGAGCAGTTCTTC. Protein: CASSPRTVSYNEQFF.

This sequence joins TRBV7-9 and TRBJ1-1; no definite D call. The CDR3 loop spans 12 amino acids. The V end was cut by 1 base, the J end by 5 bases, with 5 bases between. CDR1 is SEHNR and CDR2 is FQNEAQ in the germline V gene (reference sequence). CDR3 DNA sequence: TGTGCCAGCAGCTTAGGTGAGACTGAAGCTTTCTTT. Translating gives CASSLGETEAFF.

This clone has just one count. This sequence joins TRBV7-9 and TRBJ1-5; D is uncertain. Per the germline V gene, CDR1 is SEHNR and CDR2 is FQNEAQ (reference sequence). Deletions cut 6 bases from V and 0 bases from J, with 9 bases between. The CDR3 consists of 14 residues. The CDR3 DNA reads TGTGCCAGCAGTTTGGGCGATAGCAATCAGCCCCAGCATTTT. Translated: CASSLGDSNQPQHF.

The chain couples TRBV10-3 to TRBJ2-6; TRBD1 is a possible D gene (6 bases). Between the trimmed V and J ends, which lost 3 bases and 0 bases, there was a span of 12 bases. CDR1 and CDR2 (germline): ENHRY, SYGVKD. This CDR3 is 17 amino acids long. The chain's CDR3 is CAISDRGKSSGANVLTF. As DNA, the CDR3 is TGTGCCATCAGTGACAGGGGAAAGAGCTCTGGGGCCAACGTCCTGACTTTC.

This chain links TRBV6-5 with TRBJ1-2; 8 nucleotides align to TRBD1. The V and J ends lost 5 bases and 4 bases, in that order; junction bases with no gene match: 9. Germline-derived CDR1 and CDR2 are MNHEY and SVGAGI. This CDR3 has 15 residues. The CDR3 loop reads CASSQTADRAYGYTF. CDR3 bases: TGTGCCAGCAGTCAGACCGCGGACAGGGCCTATGGCTACACCTTC.

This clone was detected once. The CDR3 DNA follows: TGTGCCAGCAGCCACGCGGGACAGGGGGGTCAGCCCCAGCATTTT. Translated, it gives CASSHAGQGGQPQHF. The chain employs TRBV4-2 and TRBJ1-5; 11 bases align to TRBD1. V was pared by 3 bases and J by 6 bases, with 4 bases of the junction left unmatched. The CDR3 spans 15 residues. Germline CDR1 reads LGHNA; CDR2 reads YNFKEQ.

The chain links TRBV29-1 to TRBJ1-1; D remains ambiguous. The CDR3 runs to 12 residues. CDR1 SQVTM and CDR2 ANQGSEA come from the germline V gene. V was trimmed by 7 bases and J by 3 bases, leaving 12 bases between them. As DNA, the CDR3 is TGCAGCGGCTTTAGCTGGGACACTGAAGCTTTCTTT. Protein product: CSGFSWDTEAFF.

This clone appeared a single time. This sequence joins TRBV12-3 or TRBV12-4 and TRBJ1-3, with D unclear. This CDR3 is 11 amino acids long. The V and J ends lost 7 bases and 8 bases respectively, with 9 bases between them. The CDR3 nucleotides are TGTGCCAGCACCGGCGGGGACACCATATATTTT. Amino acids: CASTGGDTIYF.

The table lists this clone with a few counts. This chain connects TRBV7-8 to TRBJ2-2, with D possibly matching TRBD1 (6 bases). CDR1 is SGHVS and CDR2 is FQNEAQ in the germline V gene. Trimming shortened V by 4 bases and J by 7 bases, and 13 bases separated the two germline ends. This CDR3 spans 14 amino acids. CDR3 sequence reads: CASSSRTVFGELFF. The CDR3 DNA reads TGTGCCAGCAGCTCCCGGACAGTCTTCGGGGAGCTGTTTTTT.

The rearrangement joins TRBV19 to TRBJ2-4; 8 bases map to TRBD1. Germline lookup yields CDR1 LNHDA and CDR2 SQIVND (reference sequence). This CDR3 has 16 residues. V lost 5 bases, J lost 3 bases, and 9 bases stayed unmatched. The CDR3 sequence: CASSFDRGGIKNIQYF. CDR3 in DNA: TGTGCCAGTAGTTTTGACAGGGGCGGGATCAAAAACATTCAGTACTTC.

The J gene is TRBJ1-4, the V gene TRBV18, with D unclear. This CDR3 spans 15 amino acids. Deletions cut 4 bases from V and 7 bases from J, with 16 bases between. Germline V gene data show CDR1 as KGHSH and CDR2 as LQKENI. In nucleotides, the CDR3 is TGTGCCAGCTCACTCGGGATGTTGGTGGGTGAAAAACTGTTTTTT. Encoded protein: CASSLGMLVGEKLFF.